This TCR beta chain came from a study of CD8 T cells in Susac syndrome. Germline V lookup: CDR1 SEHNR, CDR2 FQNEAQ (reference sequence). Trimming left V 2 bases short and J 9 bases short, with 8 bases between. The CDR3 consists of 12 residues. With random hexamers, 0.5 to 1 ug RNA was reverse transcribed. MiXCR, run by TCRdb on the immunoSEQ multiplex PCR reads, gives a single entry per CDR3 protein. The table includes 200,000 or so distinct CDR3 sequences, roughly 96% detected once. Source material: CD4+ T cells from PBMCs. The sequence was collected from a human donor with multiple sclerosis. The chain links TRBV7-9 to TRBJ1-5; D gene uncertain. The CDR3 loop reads CASSLHGGPQHF. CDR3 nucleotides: TGTGCCAGCAGCTTACACGGCGGGCCCCAGCATTTT.